This T cell receptor beta chain comes out of a study of blood T cells in healthy people across ages (dated by TCRdb to between 2015 and 2017). At the level of the whole study: Template switching captured roughly one uniquely barcoded TCR beta cDNA molecule per two T cells in model experiments. Four age groups were formed from the donors: young (average approximately 17 years), middle-aged (approximately 40), aged (about 68) and long-lived (about 80). Two additional independent replicas of 1 million unique cDNA reads from the same blood draw were analyzed for two donors (one aged 18 to 29 and one aged 80 or older). To track age-related changes in TCR beta repertoire diversity, the study relied on deep sequencing normalized with unique cDNA molecular identifiers. Donors of different ages were randomly distributed across sequencing lanes to avoid experimental bias. Study-level results and caveats: Because donor CMV infection status was unknown, age-related changes in expanded clonotypes were potentially confounded. As age increased, observed TCR beta diversity per million T cells dropped in a roughly linear way, and a significant reduction was already evident by age 40. Observed TCR beta diversity correlated strongly with the percentage of naive T cells measured by flow cytometry. Total diversity estimates from one million sequenced T cells were considered lower bounds and underestimates. Because profiling used bulk unsorted PBMCs, naive and antigen-experienced compartments could not be compared conclusively. The long-lived group showed more naive CD4+ T cells, fewer expanded clones and increased TCR diversity than the aged group, suggesting age selection.

The library was prepared using 5' RACE. Sequencer: Illumina HiSeq 2500. A second PCR of roughly 7 to 11 cycles was performed with a sample-barcoded 5' primer and a J-beta primer mix. Each TCR beta cDNA molecule received a unique molecular identifier from a template-switch 5' adaptor carrying 12 random nucleotides. Each sample yielded at least 2.5 million CDR3-containing paired-end reads. First-strand cDNA was synthesized from all RNA with the Mint cDNA synthesis kit, primed by a TRBC-specific oligonucleotide. After uracil-DNA glycosylase treatment, a first 18-cycle PCR used universal primers M1SS and BC2_uni_R on all cDNA. Processing in the source paper ran as follows. For normalization, 1 million high-quality reads were randomly selected from each sample, with every read carrying a distinct molecular identifier. Instead of being binned into consensus sequences, reads with shared molecular identifiers were discarded. MiTCR, run with a Q25 quality threshold and the strictest error-elimination algorithm, handled CDR3 identification, clonotype clustering and error correction. A nonparametric unseen species model with Euler transformation was used to estimate a lower bound on total TCR beta diversity. The raw public data were reprocessed by TCRdb itself: fastp quality trimming at Q25, MiXCR clonotype calling, in-frame beta chains only. Rows matching on CDR3 protein sequence are summarized as one entry with the most common DNA and genes. V and J calls and clone size were set by TCRdb, not the authors. The sample records about 650,000 distinct CDR3 sequences, approximately 52% of which are singletons. The ten largest make up roughly 12% of the sample.

The approximately 40 donors, aged about 6 to 100 years, were systemically healthy Caucasian individuals from Russia. Each donor gave 9 to 10 milliliters of peripheral blood, collected into EDTA-treated Vacutainer tubes. Ficoll-Paque density-gradient centrifugation was used to isolate PBMCs, with at least 6.5 million per sample. Trizol reagent was used to extract total RNA from the PBMCs, yielding at least 5.5 micrograms per sample. For every donor, an aliquot of PBMCs went through flow cytometry to measure the percentages of naive CD45RAhigh/CD27high T cells. From the cysteine up to the phenylalanine, the CDR3 has a length of 17 residues. CDR3 DNA is the only sequence kept; it has 51 bases, read in frame from the first base. Based on the germline V gene, the CDR1 and CDR2 sequences are KGHDR and SFDVKD. Clipping removes 0 bases from V and 7 bases from J, with 10 as the unmatched junction base count.

On this clonotype: Its recognized antigen is unknown. No per-base quality is available; no much larger clone lies one base away.

The V and J segments used are TRBV24-1 and TRBJ2-2; the junction holds 7 bases that match TRBD2. This TCR derives from a woman of 80 years or more in good health. Sequences were obtained from blood. The CDR3 region reads CATSDLEPGREVGELFF. The nucleotide sequence reads as follows: TGTGCCACCAGTGATTTGGAGCCAGGGAGGGAAGTCGGGGAGCTGTTTTTT.